This is a list of T cell receptor beta chains from one sample in a study of blood T cell repertoires in COVID-19. Assay used: immunoSEQ multiplex PCR; TCRdb lists only in-frame clones, some missing. The profile covers approximately 160,000 clones, with approximately 85% appearing a single time and 1% to 1.5% taken by the ten largest. The specimen sequenced was peripheral blood. These receptors originate from a man in his sixties who had recovered from COVID-19. Both conserved end residues are part of each CDR3. Fields, in order: J gene, V gene, D gene, clone size, CDR3 DNA, CDR3 protein. A D gene is named only where the DNA matches it firmly. Where a row states a size, it is once, few, many or the class of an expanded clone; other rows omit it.

TRBJ1-2 TRBV13 TRBD1 NA TGTGCCAGCAGCTTGGGGCGACAGGGGACTAACTATGGCTACACCTTC CASSLGRQGTNYGYTF
TRBJ2-1 TRBV30 TRBD1 NA TGTGCCTGGGGCCTGGACAGGGTAGACAATGAGCAGTTCTTC CAWGLDRVDNEQFF
TRBJ2-6 TRBV3-1/TRBV3-2 TRBD1 NA TGTGCCAGCAGCCCATCCGGGACAGGGGGTGGCTCTGGGGCCAACGTCCTGACTTTC CASSPSGTGGGSGANVLTF
TRBJ2-5 TRBV10-3 TRBD2 NA TGTGCCATCAGTGAGCCGACCGGGACTAGCGGGGCCGCAGGGGAGACCCAGTACTTC CAISEPTGTSGAAGETQYF
TRBJ2-2 TRBV6-5 TRBD2 NA TGTGCCAACCTAGCGGGGGGGGACACCGGGGAGCTGTTTTTT CANLAGGDTGELFF
TRBJ2-1 TRBV12-3/TRBV12-4 NA NA TGTGCCAGCAGTCAGACAGACAATGAGCAGTTCTTC CASSQTDNEQFF
TRBJ2-3 TRBV19 NA NA TGTGCCAGTAGTATAGGACCCCGACAGAGCTTCACAGATACGCAGTATTTT CASSIGPRQSFTDTQYF
TRBJ1-1 TRBV11-2 NA NA TGTGCCAGCAGCTTAGTCGGTAACACTGAAGCTTTCTTT CASSLVGNTEAFF
TRBJ1-1 TRBV15 NA NA TGTGCCACCAGCGTCCGAGGGAACACTGAAGCTTTCTTT CATSVRGNTEAFF
TRBJ1-1 TRBV6-5 NA NA TGTGCCAGCAGTACCCTCGCACGGACTGAAGCTTTCTTT CASSTLARTEAFF
TRBJ1-1 TRBV7-9 NA few TGTGCCAGCAGCTTCTATAGCCCGGCGAACACTGAAGCTTTCTTT CASSFYSPANTEAFF
TRBJ1-5 TRBV6-5 NA NA TGTGCCAGCAGTTACTCGGGGGCGAGCAATCAGCCCCAGCATTTT CASSYSGASNQPQHF
TRBJ2-5 TRBV6-5 TRBD1 NA TGTGCCAGCAGTTACCGGACAGGCGGAACGACCCAGTACTTC CASSYRTGGTTQYF